This TCR beta chain is from a study of cytomegalovirus exposure and HLA in healthy donors. On this clone: The sample carries other DNA sequences with the same CDR3.

The CDR3 loop spans 17 amino acids. Losses at the gene ends were 0 bases for V and 0 bases for J; bases not matched to a gene: 5. Germline V CDR1 and CDR2: MRHNA, SNTAGT. Some clones are missing from TCRdb's copy, which holds only in-frame ones; the method was immunoSEQ multiplex PCR. The data show 150,000 to 200,000 clones, roughly 85% seen once. The sample comprised PBMCs. The chain is built from TRBV6-4 and TRBJ2-1, with 7 bases that match TRBD2. This TCR derives from a man aged 18 to 30 in good health and CMV-seropositive. The CDR3 here is CASSDSLAVSSYNEQFF. CDR3 nucleotides: TGTGCCAGCAGTGACTCCCTAGCGGTAAGCTCCTACAATGAGCAGTTCTTC.